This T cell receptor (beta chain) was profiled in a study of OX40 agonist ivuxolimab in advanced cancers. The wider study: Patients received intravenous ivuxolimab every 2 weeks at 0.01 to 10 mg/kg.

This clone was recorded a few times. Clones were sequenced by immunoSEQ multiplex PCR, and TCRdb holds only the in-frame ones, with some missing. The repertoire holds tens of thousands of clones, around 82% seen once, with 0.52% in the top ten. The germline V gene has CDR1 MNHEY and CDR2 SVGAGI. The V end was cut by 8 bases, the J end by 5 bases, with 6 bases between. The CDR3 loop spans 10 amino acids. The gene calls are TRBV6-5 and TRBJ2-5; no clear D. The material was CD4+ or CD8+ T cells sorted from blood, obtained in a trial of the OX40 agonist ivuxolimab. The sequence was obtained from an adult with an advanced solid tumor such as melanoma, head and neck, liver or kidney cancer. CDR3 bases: TGTGCCAGCGGGCGGGAGACCCAGTACTTC. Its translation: CASGRETQYF.